This TCR beta chain derives from a study of siplizumab effects on memory and regulatory T cells (dated by TCRdb to the late 2010s). About the investigation overall: The effect of the anti-CD2 antibody siplizumab on alloreactive T-cell subsets was examined in allogeneic mixed lymphocyte reactions constructed from human PBMCs. The investigation overall reported the following: Among mappable alloreactive CD4+ clones, an average Treg-derived fraction of 68.8% was observed with siplizumab, compared with roughly 25% in control reactions. About 75-96% of proliferating CD4+ or CD8+ clones could not be given a naive or memory phenotype. Unstimulated naive T cells appeared more diverse than memory T cells, and naive cells seemed to contribute substantially to the alloresponse. The cumulative frequency of alloreactive sequences that could be traced back to unstimulated CD4+ memory T cells was significantly reduced by siplizumab. No functional confirmation was obtained for the suppressive function of proliferating Tregs from siplizumab cultures. Because sequences below about 10^-5 frequency were poorly captured, only a minor fraction of alloreactive clones could be mapped to unstimulated subsets.

A word on this clone: Its antigen remains undetermined. Base qualities are not at hand, and no much larger clone is one base apart.

Sorted unstimulated T cells and proliferating T cells recovered from mixed lymphocyte reactions underwent TCRbeta CDR3 sequencing. Fresh whole blood from fewer than 11 HLA-typed healthy donors served as the source for isolating PBMCs. The method was the immunoSEQ multiplex PCR assay. Each sample had some 10^5 TCR templates assayed by the deep sequencing platform. Genomic DNA extracted from sorted T cells was used for TCRbeta CDR3 sequencing. Turning to the authors' computational methods: The R programming language was used for clonal analysis of the TCRbeta CDR3 data. Unstimulated samples were compared with post-reaction CFSE-low samples to define alloreactive CD4+ and CD8+ clones. By matching sequences to the repertoires of sorted unstimulated Treg and non-Treg cells, each alloreactive CD4+ clone was assigned a regulatory or non-regulatory origin. The table comes from immuneACCESS by way of TCRdb, which keeps in-frame sequences with V and J called. Part of the clones is missing from these tables; in studies checked, under half for an unresolved V gene and the rest for unknown reasons. The V and J calls and clone size come from that table; D and trimming were worked out from the DNA. For this sample there are 100,000 or so clones; 85% to 95% appear just once. Less than 0.35% of the sample is in the top ten clones.

Counted from cysteine to phenylalanine, this CDR3 has 14 amino acids. The CDR3 DNA has 42 bases and is translated from base 1. The germline V gene sets CDR1 to ENHRY and CDR2 to SYGVKD. Trimming removed 10 bases from V and 6 bases from J; the gene matches leave 10 bases unexplained. The source material was CD4+ T cells sorted from blood. The receptor was derived from a human donor in good health. The chain uses TRBV10-3 and TRBJ1-5, with TRBD1 identical over 9 junction bases. The CDR3 reads CATPTRTGVQPQHF. At the DNA level, the sequence is TGTGCCACCCCGACCCGGACAGGGGTTCAGCCCCAGCATTTT.